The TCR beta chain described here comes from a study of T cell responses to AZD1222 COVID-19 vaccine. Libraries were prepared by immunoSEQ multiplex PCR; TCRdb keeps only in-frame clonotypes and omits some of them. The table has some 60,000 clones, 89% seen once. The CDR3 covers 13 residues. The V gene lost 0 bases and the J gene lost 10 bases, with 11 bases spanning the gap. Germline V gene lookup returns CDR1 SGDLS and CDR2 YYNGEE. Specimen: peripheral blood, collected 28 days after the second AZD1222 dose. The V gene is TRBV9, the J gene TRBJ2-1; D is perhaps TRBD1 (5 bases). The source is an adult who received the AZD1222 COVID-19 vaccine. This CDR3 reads CASSVGLGPEQFF. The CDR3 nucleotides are TGTGCCAGCAGCGTAGGTCTGGGGCCCGAGCAGTTCTTC.